These 5 T cell receptor beta chains were sequenced from one sample in a study of blood T cell repertoires in COVID-19. The repertoire was sequenced with immunoSEQ multiplex PCR; TCRdb's copy has only in-frame clones and lacks some. The sample has approximately 130,000 clones; almost 80% are singletons. The sequencing sample was made of peripheral blood. The receptors were gathered from a human donor in a cohort sampled during active COVID-19.

This clone was seen a single time. V gene TRBV15 combines with J gene TRBJ1-6; D uncertain. Germline V gene data show CDR1 as LNHNV and CDR2 as YYDKDF (reference sequence). The CDR3 spans 15 residues. V gave up 0 bases and J gave up 7 bases, with 10 bases separating them. The CDR3 DNA follows: TGTGCCACCAGCAGAGATGTGAGTTACAATTCACCCCTCCACTTT. This sequence encodes CATSRDVSYNSPLHF. Full variable domain (outside the CDR3, taken from reference TRBV15 and TRBJ1-6): DAMVIQNPRYQVTQFGKPVTLSCSQTLNHNVMYWYQQKSSQAPKLLFHYYDKDFNNEADTPDNFQSRRPNTSFCFLDIRSPGLGDTAMYLCATSRDVSYNSPLHFGNGTRLTVT.

This rearrangement joins TRBV11-2 to TRBJ1-2; a possible D gene is TRBD1 (5 bases). The CDR3 length is 13 residues. Germline-derived CDR1 and CDR2 are SGHAT and FQNNGV. The V end lost 5 bases, the J end lost 3 bases, and 10 bases lay between the germline ends. The CDR3: CASSGGTYYGYTF. CDR3 DNA sequence: TGTGCCAGCAGCGGGGGGACGTACTATGGCTACACCTTC. The entire variable domain, with the rest obtained from reference TRBV11-2 and TRBJ1-2, is as follows: EAGVAQSPRYKIIEKRQSVAFWCNPISGHATLYWYQQILGQGPKLLIQFQNNGVVDDSQLPKDRFSAERLKGVDSTLKIQPAKLEDSAVYLCASSGGTYYGYTFGSGTRLTVV.

This chain links TRBV19 with TRBJ2-4; D may be TRBD1 (6 bases). Trimming stripped 4 bases from V and 5 bases from J, with 6 bases between. The CDR3 consists of 12 residues. Germline CDR1 and CDR2: LNHDA and SQIVND (reference sequence). The CDR3 here is CASSNRENIQYF. The CDR3 coding sequence is TGTGCCAGTAGTAACAGGGAAAACATTCAGTACTTC.

This chain uses TRBV7-9 with TRBJ2-2, with 7 bases fitting TRBD2. The CDR3 sequence is 14 residues long. V lost 7 bases to trimming and J lost 2 bases; unmatched junction nucleotides: 4. Germline-derived CDR1 and CDR2 are SEHNR and FQNEAQ (reference sequence). CDR3 coding DNA: TGTGCCAGCAAGGTAGCGGGCAACACCGGGGAGCTGTTTTTT. Its protein is CASKVAGNTGELFF.

This chain links TRBV5-1 with TRBJ1-2; D perhaps matches TRBD1 (5 bases). CDR3 length equals 12 residues. With 1 base removed from V and 6 bases from J, the gap between germline ends came to 7 bases. The germline CDR1 and CDR2 sequences are SGHRS and YFSETQ. As DNA, the CDR3 is TGCGCCAGCAGCTTGCCGGGGGATGGCTACACCTTC. It is translated as CASSLPGDGYTF.